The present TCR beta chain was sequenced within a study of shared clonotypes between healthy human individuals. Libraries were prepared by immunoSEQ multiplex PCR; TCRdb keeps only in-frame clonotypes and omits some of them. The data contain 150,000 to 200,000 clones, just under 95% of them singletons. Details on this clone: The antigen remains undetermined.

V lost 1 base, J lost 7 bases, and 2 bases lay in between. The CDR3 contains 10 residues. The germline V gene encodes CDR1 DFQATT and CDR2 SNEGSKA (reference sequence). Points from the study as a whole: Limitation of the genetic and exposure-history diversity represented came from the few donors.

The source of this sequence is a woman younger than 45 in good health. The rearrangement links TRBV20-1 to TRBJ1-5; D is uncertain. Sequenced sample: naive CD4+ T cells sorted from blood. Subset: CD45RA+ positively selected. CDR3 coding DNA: TGCAGTGCTAGAGGACAGCCCCAGCATTTT. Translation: CSARGQPQHF.